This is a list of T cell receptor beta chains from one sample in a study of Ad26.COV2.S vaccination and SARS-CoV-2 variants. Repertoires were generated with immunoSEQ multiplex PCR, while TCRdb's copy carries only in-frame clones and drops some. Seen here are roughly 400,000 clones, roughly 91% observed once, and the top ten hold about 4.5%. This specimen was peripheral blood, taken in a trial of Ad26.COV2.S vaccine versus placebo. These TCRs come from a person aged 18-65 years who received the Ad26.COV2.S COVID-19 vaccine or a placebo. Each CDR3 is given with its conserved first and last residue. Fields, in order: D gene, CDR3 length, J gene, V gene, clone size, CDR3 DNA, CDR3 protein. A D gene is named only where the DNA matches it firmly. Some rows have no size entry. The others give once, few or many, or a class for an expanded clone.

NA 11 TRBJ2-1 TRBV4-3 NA TGCGCCAGCAGCCGCCAGGGTGAGCAGTTCTTC CASSRQGEQFF
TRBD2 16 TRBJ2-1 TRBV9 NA TGTGCCAGCAGCCCCCGGGGGGGCGGGAGGGCCAATGAGCAGTTCTTC CASSPRGGGRANEQFF
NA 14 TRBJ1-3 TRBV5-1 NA TGCGCCAGCAGCTTGAGTACAGGAGGAAACACCATATATTTT CASSLSTGGNTIYF
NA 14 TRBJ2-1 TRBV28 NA TGTGCCAGCGGGCTTACGAGCTCCTACAATGAGCAGTTCTTC CASGLTSSYNEQFF
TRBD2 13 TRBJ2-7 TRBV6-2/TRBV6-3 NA TGTGCCAGCAGTTCGGGACTAGGCTACGAGCAGTACTTC CASSSGLGYEQYF
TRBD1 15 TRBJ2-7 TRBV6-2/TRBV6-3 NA TGTGCCAGCAGTTACTCCGACAGGGGAGGCTACGAGCAGTACTTC CASSYSDRGGYEQYF
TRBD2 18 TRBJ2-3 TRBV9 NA TGTGCCAGCAGCTCAGAGGGCCCTAGCGGGAGGGCCACAGATACGCAGTATTTT CASSSEGPSGRATDTQYF
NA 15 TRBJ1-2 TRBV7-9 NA TGTGCCAGCAGCCCCGGAGGGGGGCAAGCCTATGGCTACACCTTC CASSPGGGQAYGYTF
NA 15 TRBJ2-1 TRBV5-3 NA TGTGCCAGAAGCTTCCCCTACATAGAGGACAATGAGCAGTTCTTC CARSFPYIEDNEQFF
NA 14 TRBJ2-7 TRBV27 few TGTGCCAGCAGTTCCCGGGGCGAATTTTACGAGCAGTACTTC CASSSRGEFYEQYF
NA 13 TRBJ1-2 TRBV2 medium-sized TGTGCCAGCAGTGAAGTGTCCTTTTATGGCTACACCTTC CASSEVSFYGYTF
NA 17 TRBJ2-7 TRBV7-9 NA TGTGCCAGCAGCGGAATACCCACAGGGAGAAGAGGCTACGAGCAGTACTTC CASSGIPTGRRGYEQYF
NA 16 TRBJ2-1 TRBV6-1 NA TGTGCCAGCAGTGAAGACGCAGTCCAAATATACAATGAGCAGTTCTTC CASSEDAVQIYNEQFF
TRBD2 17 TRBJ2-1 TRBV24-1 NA TGTGCCACCAGTGATTGGGGACTAGCGGGGAGATACAATGAGCAGTTCTTC CATSDWGLAGRYNEQFF
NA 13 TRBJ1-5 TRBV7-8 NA TGTGCCAGCAGCCGGGACAGCAATCAGCCCCAGCATTTT CASSRDSNQPQHF
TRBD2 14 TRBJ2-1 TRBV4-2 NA TGTGCCAGCAGCCAAGTGGGCCGGGGGGTTGAGCAGTTCTTC CASSQVGRGVEQFF
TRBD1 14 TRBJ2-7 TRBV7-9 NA TGTGCCAGCAGCTTGGGACAGGGGGCGGGCGAGCAGTACTTC CASSLGQGAGEQYF
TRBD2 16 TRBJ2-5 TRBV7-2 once TGTGCCAGCAGCGAGGGGACTAGCGGGAGTGGAGAGACCCAGTACTTC CASSEGTSGSGETQYF